These 7 T cell receptor beta chains originate from one sample sequenced in a study of blood T cell repertoires in COVID-19. Only in-frame clones appear in the TCRdb table, and some are missing; sequencing was by immunoSEQ multiplex PCR. Of 250,000 or so clones in the sample, roughly 90% were seen once. The sample consisted of peripheral blood. These receptors all come from a man between 60 and 70 years old with acute or convalescent COVID-19.

The chain recombines TRBV5-4 with TRBJ2-7; D possibly corresponds to TRBD1 (6 bases). Germline V gives CDR1 SGHNT, CDR2 YYREEE (reference sequence). The CDR3 spans 13 residues. V was cut by 3 bases and J by 11 bases, with 18 bases left in between. CDR3 residues: CASSSWTDTTEYF. Written as DNA, the CDR3 is TGTGCCAGCAGCTCCTGGACAGACACGACGGAGTACTTC. Drawing the rest from reference TRBV5-4 and TRBJ2-7, the complete variable domain is ETGVTQSPTHLIKTRGQQVTLRCSSQSGHNTVSWYQQALGQGPQFIFQYYREEENGRGNFPPRFSGLQFPNYSSELNVNALELDDSALYLCASSSWTDTTEYFGPGTRLTVT.

The chain couples TRBV11-3 to TRBJ2-5; 8 bases are a match to TRBD2. Germline V gene sequence: CDR1 SGHNT, CDR2 YENEEA. V shed 1 base, J shed 5 bases, and the junction held 6 bases outside the gene matches. The CDR3 runs 15 residues. Here the CDR3 DNA reads TGTGCCAGCAGCTTAGGGGGGACTAGTCTGGAGACCCAGTACTTC. Translating it yields CASSLGGTSLETQYF. The whole variable domain, filled in from reference TRBV11-3 and TRBJ2-5, reads EAGVVQSPRYKIIEKKQPVAFWCNPISGHNTLYWYLQNLGQGPELLIRYENEEAVDDSQLPKDRFSAERLKGVDSTLKIQPAELGDSAVYLCASSLGGTSLETQYFGPGTRLLVL.

The J gene is TRBJ2-7, the V gene TRBV29-1; 7 bases fit TRBD1. The CDR3 is 11 residues long. The germline CDR1 and CDR2 sequences are SQVTM and ANQGSEA. V shed 7 bases, J shed 6 bases, and the junction held 6 bases outside the gene matches. In DNA, the CDR3 is TGCAGCGGGGGTAGGGGGCGCGAGCAGTACTTC. It codes for CSGGRGREQYF.

This chain connects TRBV30 to TRBJ1-1; no reliable D call. The CDR3 covers 15 residues. From germline, CDR1 is GTSNPN and CDR2 SVGIG (reference sequence). V lost 0 bases and J 5 bases, leaving 16 bases between the germline ends. Here the CDR3 reads CAWSVVGETWTEAFF. CDR3 bases: TGTGCCTGGAGTGTAGTCGGGGAAACGTGGACTGAAGCTTTCTTT.

This clone has a single count. This chain links TRBV6-2 or TRBV6-3 with TRBJ1-1; the match to TRBD1 covers 10 bases. This CDR3 contains 17 residues. J gave up 0 bases and V 4 bases, and 8 bases lay outside the gene matches. Looked up from germline, CDR1 is MNHEY and CDR2 is SVGEGT. The CDR3 region is CASSSPTGGFVNTEAFF. The DNA of the CDR3 is TGTGCCAGCAGTTCTCCGACAGGGGGCTTTGTGAACACTGAAGCTTTCTTT.

The J gene is TRBJ2-5, the V gene TRBV19; D is ambiguous. V was shortened by 8 bases and J by 5 bases, with 18 bases between the two germline ends. CDR1 is LNHDA, CDR2 SQIVND, per germline (reference sequence). This CDR3 contains 14 residues. The CDR3 DNA reads as TGTGCCAGTCGGATTAGCCACGGTTCGGAGACCCAGTACTTC. Protein sequence: CASRISHGSETQYF.

The CDR3 sequence is CASRFTGRDEQYF. For the CDR3, the DNA is TGTGCCAGCAGATTCACGGGCAGGGACGAGCAGTACTTC. The V and J genes are TRBV11-3 and TRBJ2-7; D perhaps matches TRBD1 (5 bases). CDR1 SGHNT and CDR2 YENEEA come from the germline V gene. Trimming cost V 6 bases and J 5 bases, with 14 bases left between them. This CDR3 region has 13 residues.